These T cell receptor beta chains were read from a single sample in a study of T-cell memory formation after mild COVID-19. TCRdb analysed the 5' RACE reads with MiXCR anew, one entry per CDR3 protein. The sample records roughly 560,000 distinct CDR3 sequences, about a fifth being singletons. Sequencing was carried out using PBMCs or a T cell subset sorted from them (not recorded which). The receptor source for this set is an adult woman who had mild COVID-19 (a few samples of this study predate the infection). Cell type and time point are not known. CDR3s include the opening cysteine and the closing phenylalanine or tryptophan. Each record gives: V gene, D gene, J gene, clone size, CDR3 DNA, CDR3 protein. The D gene is left open where the match is weak. Rows may omit the clone size; those that give it use once, few, many or a size class.

TRBV6-5,-,TRBJ2-7,-,TGTGCCAGCAGTACTACGACATCCTCGGCCTACGAGCAGTACTTC,CASSTTTSSAYEQYF
TRBV7-9,-,TRBJ1-1,-,TGTGCCAGCAGCCCACATATCGGGGATCGCACTGAAGCTTTCTTT,CASSPHIGDRTEAFF
TRBV5-5,-,TRBJ2-1,many,TGTGCCAGCAGCTTGGAGGGCCTGGCCTACAATGAGCAGTTCTTC,CASSLEGLAYNEQFF
TRBV15,-,TRBJ2-7,few,TGTGCCACCAGCAGAGGTGGGGGACACTATCCCTACGAGCAGTACTTC,CATSRGGGHYPYEQYF
TRBV20-1,-,TRBJ1-1,few,TGCAGTGCTAGCTTCCTGAACACTGAAGCTTTCTTT,CSASFLNTEAFF
TRBV6-2/TRBV6-3,-,TRBJ2-7,-,TGTGCCAGCAGCACGAGAGGGGGGAACTCCTACGAGCAGTACTTC,CASSTRGGNSYEQYF
TRBV24-1,TRBD2,TRBJ2-1,once,TGTGACACCAGTGATGCTAGCGGGAGGGCTTACAATGAGCAGTTCTTC,CDTSDASGRAYNEQFF
TRBV5-1,-,TRBJ1-3,many,TGCGCCAGCAGCTTGGGCCAACGGACAGGAAACACCATATATTTT,CASSLGQRTGNTIYF
TRBV12-3/TRBV12-4,TRBD2,TRBJ2-3,few,TGTGCCAGCAGACCCCCGGGACTAGCGGGAGATACGCAGTATTTT,CASRPPGLAGDTQYF
TRBV21-1,-,TRBJ2-1,few,TGTGCCAGCAGCACCCGGACAGGGGGCAGCAATGAGCAGTTCTTC,CASSTRTGGSNEQFF
TRBV24-1,TRBD1,TRBJ2-7,-,TGTGCCACCAGTGGTACAGGGGGGACCTACGAGCAGTACTTC,CATSGTGGTYEQYF
TRBV6-5,TRBD1,TRBJ1-5,-,TGTGCCAGCAGCCGCACAGGGGGCGGAAGCAATCAGCCCCAGCATTTT,CASSRTGGGSNQPQHF
TRBV12-3/TRBV12-4,TRBD1,TRBJ2-2,-,TGTGCCAGCAGTATCGGGACAGATCCCGGGGAGCTGTTTTTT,CASSIGTDPGELFF
TRBV30,-,TRBJ1-4,few,TGTGCCTGGAGCTCTGCCTCCCATCGAAGGTTT,CAWSSASHRRF
TRBV5-1,-,TRBJ1-1,few,TGCGCCAGCAGCTGGGACACGAACAAGAACACTGAAGCTTTCTTT,CASSWDTNKNTEAFF
TRBV6-2/TRBV6-3,-,TRBJ2-5,few,TGTGCCAGCAGTTACTCGATGTCTTCCCTCGGGGAGACCCAGTACTTC,CASSYSMSSLGETQYF
TRBV29-1,-,TRBJ1-2,-,TGCAGCGTCGACTACAGGGAGCAGAGCATCTATGGCTACACCTTC,CSVDYREQSIYGYTF
TRBV21-1,-,TRBJ1-2,once,TGTGCCAGCAGCGCCCGGACAGCTAACTATGGCTACACCTTC,CASSARTANYGYTF
TRBV11-3,TRBD2,TRBJ2-1,few,TGTGCCAGCAGCTCTTCTGGGACTAGCGGGGGCGCAGACAATGAGCAGTTCTTC,CASSSSGTSGGADNEQFF
TRBV29-1,TRBD1,TRBJ1-1,-,TGCAGCGCCCCGGGACAGCTATTCACTGAAGCTTTCTTT,CSAPGQLFTEAFF
TRBV5-5,-,TRBJ2-7,-,TGTGCCAGCAGCCCTCAAATGGACGGGACCTACGAGCAGTACTTC,CASSPQMDGTYEQYF
TRBV20-1,TRBD2,TRBJ2-7,-,TGCAGTGCTGCCCTAGCGGGAGGGCCAAACGAGCAGTACTTC,CSAALAGGPNEQYF
TRBV5-1,-,TRBJ1-1,-,TGCGCCAGCAGCTTGATAGGCGAGAACACTGAAGCTTTCTTT,CASSLIGENTEAFF
TRBV7-9,TRBD1,TRBJ1-1,few,TGTGCCAGCAGCCCCGGACAGGGTTCGAACACTGAAGCTTTCTTT,CASSPGQGSNTEAFF
TRBV25-1,-,TRBJ2-7,-,TGTGCCAGCAGTGATGGGGGGTTCCCCTACGAGCAGTACTTC,CASSDGGFPYEQYF
TRBV12-3/TRBV12-4,-,TRBJ1-6,once,TGTGCCAGCAGTTTCGGGAATAGAGGGTCACCCCTCCACTTT,CASSFGNRGSPLHF
TRBV12-3/TRBV12-4,-,TRBJ2-3,-,TGTGCCAGCAGACTAGGGGGAGCACGCACAGATACGCAGTATTTT,CASRLGGARTDTQYF
TRBV6-5,TRBD1,TRBJ1-5,-,TGTGCCAGCAGTTGGGACAGGAGCAATCAGCCCCAGCATTTT,CASSWDRSNQPQHF
TRBV7-6,TRBD1,TRBJ1-2,few,TGTGCCAGCAGCTTAGCGTTTTCCGTCACAGGGGACTATGGCTACACCTTC,CASSLAFSVTGDYGYTF
TRBV7-9,TRBD1,TRBJ1-5,many,TGTGCCAGCAGCGCGGGACAGTATAGCAATCAGCCCCAGCATTTT,CASSAGQYSNQPQHF
TRBV24-1,-,TRBJ1-2,-,TGTGCCACCAGTGACCCAGGACGAGGGGGCTACACCTTC,CATSDPGRGGYTF
TRBV6-1,-,TRBJ1-1,once,TGTGCCAGCAGTGAGGTTTTTACTGAAGCTTTCTTT,CASSEVFTEAFF
TRBV11-2,TRBD2,TRBJ2-2,few,TGTGCCAGCAGCTCAAGGACTAGTGGGGTCGGGGAGCTGTTTTTT,CASSSRTSGVGELFF